This T cell receptor beta chain was profiled in a study of blood T cells in healthy people across ages (dated by TCRdb to between 2015 and 2017). Background on the whole study: In model experiments, template switching captured about one uniquely barcoded TCR beta cDNA molecule for every two T cells. For two donors (one aged 18 to 29 and one aged 80 or older), the study analyzed two additional independent replicas of 1 million unique cDNA reads from the same blood draw. Four age groups were formed from the donors: young (average roughly 15 years), middle-aged (approximately 40), aged (about 62) and long-lived (82). To avoid experimental bias, donors of different ages were spread randomly across the sequencing lanes. The study measured age-related changes in TCR beta repertoire diversity using deep sequencing normalized with unique cDNA molecular identifiers.

The donors were 40 or so Caucasian individuals from Russia, aged roughly 6 to 100 years, who were systemically healthy. Around 10 milliliters of peripheral blood were collected from each donor into EDTA-treated Vacutainer tubes. Ficoll-Paque density-gradient centrifugation was used to isolate PBMCs, with at least 7 million per sample. Trizol reagent was used to extract total RNA from PBMCs, with at least 5.5 micrograms per sample. The percentages of naive CD45RAhigh/CD27high T cells were determined by flow cytometry on a PBMC aliquot from every donor. The paper as a whole reports these results and caveats: The long-lived group showed more naive CD4+ T cells, fewer expanded clones and increased TCR diversity than the aged group, suggesting age selection. A strong correlation was found between observed TCR beta diversity and the percentage of naive T cells measured by flow cytometry. Because profiling used bulk unsorted PBMCs, naive and antigen-experienced compartments could not be compared conclusively. Estimates of total diversity based on one million sequenced T cells were regarded as lower bounds and as underestimates. As age increased, observed TCR beta diversity per million T cells dropped in a roughly linear way, and a significant reduction was already evident by age 40. Because donor CMV infection status was unknown, age-related changes in expanded clonotypes were potentially confounded.

Concerning this clonotype itself: No antigen is known for it. Base qualities are missing; no much larger clone stands one base away.

The library was made by 5' RACE. The sample was run on an Illumina HiSeq 2500. A second PCR of 7 to 11 cycles was performed with a sample-barcoded 5' primer and a J-beta primer mix. Each TCR beta cDNA molecule received a unique molecular identifier from a template-switch 5' adaptor carrying 12 random nucleotides. At least 3 million CDR3-containing paired-end reads were obtained from each sample. First-strand cDNA was synthesized from all RNA with the Mint cDNA synthesis kit, primed by a TRBC-specific oligonucleotide. Following uracil-DNA glycosylase treatment, all cDNA underwent a first 18-cycle PCR with the universal primers M1SS and BC2_uni_R. The authors' pipeline ran thus. For normalization, 1 million high-quality reads were randomly selected from each sample, with every read carrying a distinct molecular identifier. Instead of being binned into consensus sequences, reads that shared molecular identifiers were thrown out. MiTCR, set to a Q25 quality threshold and the strictest error-elimination algorithm, was used for CDR3 identification, clonotype clustering and error correction. Lower-bound total TCR beta diversity was estimated with a nonparametric unseen species model using Euler transformation. The public reads were reprocessed in TCRdb via fastp at Q25 and MiXCR, keeping in-frame beta chains. Each record represents a unique CDR3 protein, reported with the most common genes and DNA among its rows. TCRdb assigned the V and J calls; the authors' analysis was not used. This sample holds 950,000 to 1,200,000 distinct CDR3 sequences; under 40% were observed only once. Of the sample, under 15% is held by the ten largest clones.

Sequences were obtained from blood. The sequence came from a young man in good health.

This receptor carries the CDR3 CASATGYSGELFF. The bases are TGTGCCAGCGCGACAGGGTATTCCGGGGAGCTGTTTTTT. The sequence is built from TRBV11-2 and TRBJ2-2, with 7 central nucleotides matching TRBD1. Looking up the germline V gene yields CDR1 SGHAT and CDR2 FQNNGV. Measured from the cysteine to the phenylalanine, the CDR3 is 13 residues long. The CDR3 DNA has 39 bases and is translated from base 1. Relative to germline, V is missing 8 bases and J is missing 6 bases, with 6 bases of the junction outside any gene match.